This entry features one T cell receptor beta chain sequence. The antigen is unknown. Clones were read by immunoSEQ multiplex PCR, and TCRdb kept only the in-frame ones, dropping some. The sample yields roughly 62,000 clones, less than 85% seen once. The length of the CDR3 is 16 residues. After removal of 4 bases from V and 9 bases from J, the junction contained 8 bases not matched to a gene. The V gene's germline CDR1 is SGHTA and CDR2 FQGNSA. The data were obtained in a study of T cell clones after liver transplantation. On the study more broadly: HCV positivity affected three of eight recipients; the rest lacked autoimmune or viral indications.

The study's findings and limits: Circulating graft-donor-reactive CD4 TCRbeta sequences fell significantly post-transplant in 5 of 8 subjects.

This chain joins TRBV7-2 and TRBJ2-1; 14 bases align to TRBD2. This sample comprised CD4+ T cells from blood, obtained at the approximately 16-month timepoint. The sequence derives from a human patient who received a liver transplant. Some T cells may be graft donor cells. The CDR3, as DNA: TGTGCCAGCAGCTCCGGACTAGCGGGGGGTCGGCGTGAGCAGTTCTTC. It translates to CASSSGLAGGRREQFF.